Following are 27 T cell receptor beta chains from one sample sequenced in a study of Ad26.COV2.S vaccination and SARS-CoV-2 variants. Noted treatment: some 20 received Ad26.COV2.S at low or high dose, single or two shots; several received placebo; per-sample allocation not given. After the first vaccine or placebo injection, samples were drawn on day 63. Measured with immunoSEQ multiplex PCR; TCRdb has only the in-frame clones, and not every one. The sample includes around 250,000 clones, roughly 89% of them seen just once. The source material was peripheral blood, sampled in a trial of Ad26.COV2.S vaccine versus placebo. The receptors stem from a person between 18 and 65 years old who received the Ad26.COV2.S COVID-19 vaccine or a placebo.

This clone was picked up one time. The CDR3 DNA is TGTGCCAGCAGCCAAGGGGACCCGAGCACCTTC. Encoded protein: CASSQGDPSTF. The gene calls are TRBV14 and TRBJ1-2; D perhaps matches TRBD1 (5 bases). V lost 1 base, J lost 13 bases, and 10 bases lay in between. The CDR3 is 11 amino acids. Per the germline V gene, CDR1 is SGHDN and CDR2 is FVKESK.

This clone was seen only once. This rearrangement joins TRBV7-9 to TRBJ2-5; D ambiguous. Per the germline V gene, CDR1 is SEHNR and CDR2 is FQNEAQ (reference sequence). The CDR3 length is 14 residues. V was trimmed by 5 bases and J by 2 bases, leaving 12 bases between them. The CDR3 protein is CASSPGAEQETQYF. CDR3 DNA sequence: TGTGCCAGCAGCCCAGGCGCGGAACAAGAGACCCAGTACTTC. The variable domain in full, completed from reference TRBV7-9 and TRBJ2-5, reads DTGVSQNPRHKITKRGQNVTFRCDPISEHNRLYWYRQTLGQGPEFLTYFQNEAQLEKSRLLSDRFSAERPKGSFSTLEIQRTEQGDSAMYLCASSPGAEQETQYFGPGTRLLVL.

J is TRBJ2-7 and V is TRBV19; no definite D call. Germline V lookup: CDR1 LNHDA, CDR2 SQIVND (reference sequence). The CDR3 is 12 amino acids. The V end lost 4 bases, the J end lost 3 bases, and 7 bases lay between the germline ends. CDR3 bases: TGTGCCAGTAGTAACAAGCTCTACGAGCAGTACTTC. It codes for CASSNKLYEQYF.

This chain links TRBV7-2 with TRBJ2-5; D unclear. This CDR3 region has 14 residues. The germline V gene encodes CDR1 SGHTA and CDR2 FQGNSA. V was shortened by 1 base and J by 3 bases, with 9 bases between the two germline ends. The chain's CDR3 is CASSLGTNKETQYF. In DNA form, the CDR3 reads TGTGCCAGCAGCTTAGGGACCAATAAAGAGACCCAGTACTTC.

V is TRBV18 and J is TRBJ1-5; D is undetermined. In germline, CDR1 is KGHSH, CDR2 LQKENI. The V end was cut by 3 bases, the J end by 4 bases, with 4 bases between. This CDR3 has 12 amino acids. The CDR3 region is CASSPGNQPQHF. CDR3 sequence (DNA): TGTGCCAGCTCACCGGGGAATCAGCCCCAGCATTTT.

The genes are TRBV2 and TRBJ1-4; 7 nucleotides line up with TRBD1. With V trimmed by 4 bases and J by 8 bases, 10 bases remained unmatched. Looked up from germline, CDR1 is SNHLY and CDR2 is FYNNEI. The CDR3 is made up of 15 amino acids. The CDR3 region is CASSASGTAREKLFF. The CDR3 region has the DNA TGTGCCAGCAGTGCCTCCGGGACAGCAAGAGAAAAACTGTTTTTT.

The CDR3: CASSLALPSGNTIYF. The CDR3 DNA sequence: TGTGCCAGCAGCTTAGCTCTGCCCTCTGGAAACACCATATATTTT. This sequence joins TRBV7-9 and TRBJ1-3; no clear D gene. The CDR3 spans 15 residues. CDR1 and CDR2 (germline): SEHNR, FQNEAQ (reference sequence). V was trimmed by 0 bases and J by 0 bases, leaving 6 bases between them.

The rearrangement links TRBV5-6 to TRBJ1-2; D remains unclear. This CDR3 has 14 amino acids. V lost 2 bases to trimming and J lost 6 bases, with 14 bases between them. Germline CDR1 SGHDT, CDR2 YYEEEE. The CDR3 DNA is TGTGCCAGCAGCTTACCCCCGTCGCAGAATGGCTACACCTTC. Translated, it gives CASSLPPSQNGYTF.

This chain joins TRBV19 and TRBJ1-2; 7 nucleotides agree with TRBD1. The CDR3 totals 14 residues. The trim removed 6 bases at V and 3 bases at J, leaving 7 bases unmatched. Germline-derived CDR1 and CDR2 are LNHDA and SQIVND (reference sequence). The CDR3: CASRKTGFDYGYTF. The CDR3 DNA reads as TGTGCCAGTAGGAAGACAGGGTTTGACTATGGCTACACCTTC.

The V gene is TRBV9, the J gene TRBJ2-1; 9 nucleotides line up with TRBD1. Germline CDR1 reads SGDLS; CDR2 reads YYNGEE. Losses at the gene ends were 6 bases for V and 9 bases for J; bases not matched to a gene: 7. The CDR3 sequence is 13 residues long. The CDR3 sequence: CASNPQTGGEQFF. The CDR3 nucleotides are TGTGCCAGCAACCCACAGACAGGGGGTGAGCAGTTCTTC.

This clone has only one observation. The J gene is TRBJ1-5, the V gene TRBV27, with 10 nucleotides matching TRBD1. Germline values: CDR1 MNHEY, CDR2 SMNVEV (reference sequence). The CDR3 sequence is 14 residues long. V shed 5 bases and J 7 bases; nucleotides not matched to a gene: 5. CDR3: CASSRQGAEQPQHF. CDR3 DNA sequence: TGTGCCAGCAGTCGACAGGGGGCGGAACAGCCCCAGCATTTT.

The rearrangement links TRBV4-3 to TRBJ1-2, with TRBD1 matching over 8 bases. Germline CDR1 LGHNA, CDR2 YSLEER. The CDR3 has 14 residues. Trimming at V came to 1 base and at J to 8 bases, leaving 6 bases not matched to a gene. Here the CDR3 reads CASSQVGQGGGYTF. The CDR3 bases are TGCGCCAGCAGCCAAGTAGGACAGGGTGGGGGCTACACCTTC.

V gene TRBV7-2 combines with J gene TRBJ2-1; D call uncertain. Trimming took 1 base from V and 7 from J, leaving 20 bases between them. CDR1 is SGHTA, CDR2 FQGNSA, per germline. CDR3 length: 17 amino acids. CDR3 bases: TGTGCCAGCAGCTTAGGGGCTTCGGGCTCCGTCTGGAATGAGCAGTTCTTC. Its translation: CASSLGASGSVWNEQFF.

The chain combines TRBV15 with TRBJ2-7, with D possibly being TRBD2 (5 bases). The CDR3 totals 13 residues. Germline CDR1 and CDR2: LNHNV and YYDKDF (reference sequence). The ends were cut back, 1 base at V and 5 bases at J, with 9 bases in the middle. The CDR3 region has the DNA TGTGCCACCAGCAGAGTTTCCGGGGACGAGCAGTACGTC. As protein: CATSRVSGDEQYV.

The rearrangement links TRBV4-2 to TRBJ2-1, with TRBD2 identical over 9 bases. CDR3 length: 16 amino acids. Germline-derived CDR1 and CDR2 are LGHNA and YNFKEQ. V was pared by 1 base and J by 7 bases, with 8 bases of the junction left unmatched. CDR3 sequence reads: CASSQASGDTWNEQFF. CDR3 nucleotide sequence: TGTGCCAGCAGCCAAGCTAGCGGGGACACGTGGAATGAGCAGTTCTTC.

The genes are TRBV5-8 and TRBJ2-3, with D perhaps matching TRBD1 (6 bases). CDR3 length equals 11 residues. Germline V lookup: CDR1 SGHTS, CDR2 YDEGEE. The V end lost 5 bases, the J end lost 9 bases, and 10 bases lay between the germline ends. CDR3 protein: CASRRQATQYF. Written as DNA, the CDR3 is TGTGCCAGCAGGAGACAGGCCACGCAGTATTTT.

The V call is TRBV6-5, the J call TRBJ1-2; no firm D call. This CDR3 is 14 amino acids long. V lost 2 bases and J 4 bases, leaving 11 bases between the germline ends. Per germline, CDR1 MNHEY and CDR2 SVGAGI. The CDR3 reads CASSYDTTLYGYTF. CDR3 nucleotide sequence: TGTGCCAGCAGTTACGACACGACCCTCTATGGCTACACCTTC.

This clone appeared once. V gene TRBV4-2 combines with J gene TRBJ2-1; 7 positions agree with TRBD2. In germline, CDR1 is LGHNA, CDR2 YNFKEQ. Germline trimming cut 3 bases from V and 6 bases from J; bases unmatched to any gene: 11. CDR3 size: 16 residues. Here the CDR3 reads CASSQVEKRDGNEQFF. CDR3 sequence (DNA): TGTGCCAGCAGCCAGGTCGAGAAGCGGGATGGCAATGAGCAGTTCTTC.

CDR3 sequence: CASSLQAGVRNEQFF. CDR3 nucleotides: TGTGCCAGCAGCTTACAGGCGGGAGTGAGGAATGAGCAGTTCTTC. The rearrangement uses TRBV11-3 and TRBJ2-1, with 7 nucleotides matching TRBD2. Germline loops: CDR1 SGHNT, CDR2 YENEEA. The ends lost 2 bases at V and 7 bases at J; junction bases unmatched: 8. The CDR3 sequence is 15 residues long.

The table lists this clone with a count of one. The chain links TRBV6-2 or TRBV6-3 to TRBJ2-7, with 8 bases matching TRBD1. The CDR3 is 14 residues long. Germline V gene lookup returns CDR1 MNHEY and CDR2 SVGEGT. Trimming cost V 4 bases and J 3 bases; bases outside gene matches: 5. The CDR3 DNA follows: TGTGCCAGCAGTTTCCCCAGGGGGCTCTACGAGCAGTACTTC. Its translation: CASSFPRGLYEQYF.

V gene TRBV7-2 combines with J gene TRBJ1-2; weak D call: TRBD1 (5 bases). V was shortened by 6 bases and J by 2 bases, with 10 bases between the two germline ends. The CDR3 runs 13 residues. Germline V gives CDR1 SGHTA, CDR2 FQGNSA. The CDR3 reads CASSSRVNYGYTF. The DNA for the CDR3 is TGTGCCAGCAGTTCCAGGGTAAACTATGGCTACACCTTC. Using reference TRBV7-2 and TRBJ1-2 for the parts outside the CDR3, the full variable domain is GAGVSQSPSNKVTEKGKDVELRCDPISGHTALYWYRQSLGQGLEFLIYFQGNSAPDKSGLPSDRFSAERTGGSVSTLTIQRTQQEDSAVYLCASSSRVNYGYTFGSGTRLTVV.

CDR3 protein: CASSSRGGSNQPQHF. The CDR3 DNA follows: TGTGCCAGTAGCTCTCGAGGGGGATCGAATCAGCCCCAGCATTTT. This chain uses TRBV19 with TRBJ1-5, with a possible D match to TRBD1 (6 bases). Looked up from germline, CDR1 is LNHDA and CDR2 is SQIVND (reference sequence). The CDR3 has 15 residues. V lost 6 bases and J lost 4, with 16 bases in between. The complete variable domain, with remaining parts taken from reference TRBV19 and TRBJ1-5, reads DGGITQSPKYLFRKEGQNVTLSCEQNLNHDAMYWYRQDPGQGLRLIYYSQIVNDFQKGDIAEGYSVSREKKESFPLTVTSAQKNPTAFYLCASSSRGGSNQPQHFGDGTRLSIL.

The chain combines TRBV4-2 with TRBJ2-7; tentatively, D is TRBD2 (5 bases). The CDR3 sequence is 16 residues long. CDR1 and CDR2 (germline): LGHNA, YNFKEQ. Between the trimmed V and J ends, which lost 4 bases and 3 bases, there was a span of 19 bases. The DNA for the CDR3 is TGTGCCAGCAGCCCGGGTCCGGGATATATGCACTACGAGCAGTACGTC. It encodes CASSPGPGYMHYEQYV.

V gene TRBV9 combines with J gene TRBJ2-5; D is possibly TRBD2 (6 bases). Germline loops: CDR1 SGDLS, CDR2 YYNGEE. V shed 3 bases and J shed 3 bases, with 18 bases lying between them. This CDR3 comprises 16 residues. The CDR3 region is CASSGSQGLREETQYF. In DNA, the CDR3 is TGTGCCAGCAGCGGAAGCCAGGGACTGCGGGAAGAGACCCAGTACTTC.

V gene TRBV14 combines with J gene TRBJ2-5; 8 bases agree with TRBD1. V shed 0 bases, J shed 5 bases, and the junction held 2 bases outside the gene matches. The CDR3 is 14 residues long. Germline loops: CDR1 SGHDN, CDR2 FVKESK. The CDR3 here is CASSQERTGETQYF. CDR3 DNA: TGTGCCAGCAGCCAAGAACGGACAGGGGAGACCCAGTACTTC. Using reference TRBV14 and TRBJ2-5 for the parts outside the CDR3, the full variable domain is EAGVTQFPSHSVIEKGQTVTLRCDPISGHDNLYWYRRVMGKEIKFLLHFVKESKQDESGMPNNRFLAERTGGTYSTLKVQPAELEDSGVYFCASSQERTGETQYFGPGTRLLVL.

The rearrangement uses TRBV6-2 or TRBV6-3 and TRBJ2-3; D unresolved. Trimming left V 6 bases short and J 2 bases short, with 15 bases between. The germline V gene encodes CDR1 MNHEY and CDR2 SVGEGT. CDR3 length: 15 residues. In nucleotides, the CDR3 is TGTGCCAGCAGCTCAATAGACGGTTTCACAGATACGCAGTATTTT. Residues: CASSSIDGFTDTQYF.

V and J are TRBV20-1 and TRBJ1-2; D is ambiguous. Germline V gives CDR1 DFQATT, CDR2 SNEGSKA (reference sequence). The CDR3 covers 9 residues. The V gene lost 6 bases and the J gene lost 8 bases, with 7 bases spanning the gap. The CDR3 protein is CSASYGYTF. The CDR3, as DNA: TGCAGTGCCAGCTACGGCTACACCTTC.